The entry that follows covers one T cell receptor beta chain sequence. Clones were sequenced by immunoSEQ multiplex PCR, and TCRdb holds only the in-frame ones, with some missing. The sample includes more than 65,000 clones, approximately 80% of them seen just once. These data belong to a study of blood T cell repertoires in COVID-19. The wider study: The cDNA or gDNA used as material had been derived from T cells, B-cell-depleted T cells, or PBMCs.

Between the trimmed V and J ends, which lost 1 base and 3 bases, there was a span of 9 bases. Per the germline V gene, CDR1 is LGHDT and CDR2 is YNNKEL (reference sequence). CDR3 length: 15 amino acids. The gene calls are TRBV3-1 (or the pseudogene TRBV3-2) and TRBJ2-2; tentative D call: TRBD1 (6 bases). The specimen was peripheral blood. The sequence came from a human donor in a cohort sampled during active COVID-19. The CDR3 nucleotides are TGTGCCAGCAGCCAAGTTCCAGGGGACACCGGGGAGCTGTTTTTT. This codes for CASSQVPGDTGELFF.